This T cell receptor (beta chain) emerged from a study of T cells of healthy individuals. Each CDR3 protein is one row after TCRdb ran MiXCR on the 5' RACE reads. The table lists around 40,000 distinct CDR3 sequences, about 5% of them singletons, with 9.2% in the top ten. This clonotype was recorded at least ten times. This TCR was recovered from a human donor in good health.

The CDR3 loop is CASSQNGLNEKLFF. DNA for the CDR3: TGTGCCAGCAGCCAAAACGGGCTAAATGAAAAACTGTTTTTT. The gene calls are TRBV3-1 and TRBJ1-4; D gene uncertain. V lost 2 bases and J lost 5, with 9 bases in between. Germline lookup yields CDR1 LGHDT and CDR2 YNNKEL (reference sequence). The CDR3 consists of 14 residues.